The rows below give T cell receptor beta chains drawn from one sample of a study of blood T cells in healthy people across ages. TCRdb re-analysed the 5' RACE reads in MiXCR, keeping a single row per CDR3 protein. The sample yields hundreds of thousands of distinct CDR3 sequences, roughly 27% seen once. The sequencing sample was made of blood. Source of these receptors: a woman in her 70s in good health. Each CDR3 is given with its conserved first and last residue. Fields, in order: clone size, J gene, V gene, D gene, CDR3 DNA, CDR3 protein. D genes are given only for firm matches. Size values are once, few and many counts, or a class for expanded clones, and some rows have none.

few	TRBJ2-3	TRBV11-2	TRBD2	TGTGCCAGCAGCTTAAGCCGTAGCGGGAGTGATACGCAGTATTTT	CASSLSRSGSDTQYF
few	TRBJ1-2	TRBV6-6	-	TGTGCCAGCAGTTACCGACAGGAAAACTATGGCTACACCTTC	CASSYRQENYGYTF
many	TRBJ2-7	TRBV7-2	-	TGTGCCAGCAGCTTCTACTACGAGCAGTACTTC	CASSFYYEQYF
-	TRBJ1-4	TRBV20-1	TRBD1	TGCAGTGCACTGGACAGGGGGGATGAAAAACTGTTTTTT	CSALDRGDEKLFF
-	TRBJ2-3	TRBV6-5	-	TGTGCCAGCAGTTCAAGTTGGATTGCCTGGGGCACAGATACGCAGTATTTT	CASSSSWIAWGTDTQYF
few	TRBJ2-4	TRBV4-3	-	TGCGCCAGCAGCCAAGATCAGCTAGCCAAAAACATTCAGTACTTC	CASSQDQLAKNIQYF
-	TRBJ2-1	TRBV10-3	TRBD2	TGTGCCACCGGGACTACGAATGAGCAGTTCTTC	CATGTTNEQFF
few	TRBJ2-7	TRBV14	-	TGTGCCAGCAGCCCTCCAGGGAACCTGCCCTACGAGCAGTACTTC	CASSPPGNLPYEQYF
few	TRBJ2-1	TRBV6-2/TRBV6-3	-	TGTGCCAGCAGTTACAGCGGTAACTACAATGAGCAGTTCTTC	CASSYSGNYNEQFF
-	TRBJ1-3	TRBV10-3	-	TGTGCCATCAGTGATACAGGAGTGACGGGAAACACCATATATTTT	CAISDTGVTGNTIYF
-	TRBJ2-3	TRBV4-2	-	TGTGCCAGCAGCCCCACCGGTAGGGATGTAGATACGCAGTATTTT	CASSPTGRDVDTQYF
-	TRBJ1-1	TRBV7-2	-	TGTGCCAGCAGCTTAGAACTAGGGTTGAACACTGAAGCTTTCTTT	CASSLELGLNTEAFF
few	TRBJ2-1	TRBV12-3/TRBV12-4	TRBD1	TGTGCCAGCATTCTGACAGGGGACAATGAGCAGTTCTTC	CASILTGDNEQFF
-	TRBJ2-5	TRBV7-2	-	TGTGCCAGCAGCTTAAGCCCCACCAACCAAGAGACCCAGTACTTC	CASSLSPTNQETQYF
-	TRBJ2-7	TRBV5-5	TRBD2	TGTGCCAGCAGCTTCGAAGGGACTAGCGGGAGTTTCTACGAGCAGTACTTC	CASSFEGTSGSFYEQYF
many	TRBJ1-5	TRBV4-1	-	TGCGCCAGCAAGGGACAAGTCTATAGCAATCAGCCCCAGCATTTT	CASKGQVYSNQPQHF
-	TRBJ1-5	TRBV7-2	-	TGTGCCAGCAGCTTAGCGCCTGACCTAAAATTGGGGTTTAATCAGCCCCAGCATTTT	CASSLAPDLKLGFNQPQHF
-	TRBJ2-5	TRBV6-2/TRBV6-3	-	TGTGCCAGCCGACTGAGGAAGCGAACATACCAAGAGACCCAGTACTTC	CASRLRKRTYQETQYF
-	TRBJ1-5	TRBV3-1	-	TGTGCCAGCAGCCCGGGACTGCATAATCAGCCCCGGCATTTT	CASSPGLHNQPRHF
few	TRBJ2-5	TRBV7-2	TRBD2	TGTGCCAGCAGCTCGGGACTAGCGGGGAAACAAGAGACCCAGTACTTC	CASSSGLAGKQETQYF
-	TRBJ2-7	TRBV29-1	-	TGCAGCGTTGGTCGGGCCCCCGACGAGCAGTACTTC	CSVGRAPDEQYF
-	TRBJ2-7	TRBV12-3/TRBV12-4	TRBD1	TGTGCCAGCAGTCCAACCGGGACAGCGACCTACGAGCAGTACTTC	CASSPTGTATYEQYF
few	TRBJ2-7	TRBV3-1	-	TGTGCCAGCAGCCAAGGTCGAGGCATGAGCGGGCTAGCACCCTACGAGCAGTACTTC	CASSQGRGMSGLAPYEQYF
-	TRBJ2-1	TRBV5-1	TRBD2	TGCGCCAGCAGCTTGGCCGCGAGCGGGAAAAGGGGTGAGCAGTTCTTC	CASSLAASGKRGEQFF
-	TRBJ1-1	TRBV5-1	TRBD1	TGCGCCAGCAGCTTGGCCAAATTCGGGACAGGGACCACTGAAGCTTTCTTT	CASSLAKFGTGTTEAFF
few	TRBJ2-7	TRBV20-1	-	TGCAGTGCTAACCGACAGGTCGCCTACGAGCAGTACTTC	CSANRQVAYEQYF
few	TRBJ2-3	TRBV4-1	-	TGCGCCAGCAGCCAAGATGGGGGGGCACTAGATACGCAGTATTTT	CASSQDGGALDTQYF
few	TRBJ1-1	TRBV5-1	-	TGCGCCAGCAGCATGCAGGGTGGTAACACTGAAGCTTTCTTT	CASSMQGGNTEAFF
-	TRBJ1-4	TRBV28	-	TGTGCCAGCAGGGGGTTAGAAAAACTGTTTTTT	CASRGLEKLFF
-	TRBJ1-5	TRBV5-5	-	TGTGCCAGCAGTAGGGATCCCGGCAATCAGCCCCAGCATTTT	CASSRDPGNQPQHF
once	TRBJ2-1	TRBV7-3	-	TGTGCCAGCAGCTTAAAGCCGCAGTCTAATGGGCAGTTCTTC	CASSLKPQSNGQFF
-	TRBJ2-1	TRBV2	-	TGTGCCAGCATGCTGGGGGATGAGCAGTTCTTC	CASMLGDEQFF
few	TRBJ1-4	TRBV6-2/TRBV6-3	-	TGTGCCAGCAGTTGGACAACAACTAATGAAAAACTGTTTTTT	CASSWTTTNEKLFF
few	TRBJ2-1	TRBV29-1	TRBD2	TGCAGCGTTGGATTTCGGGGGGGGAACAATGAGCAGTTCTTC	CSVGFRGGNNEQFF
-	TRBJ2-1	TRBV29-1	-	TGCAGCGTTGTATCCAGTCAGGGCTATGAGCAGTTCTTC	CSVVSSQGYEQFF
-	TRBJ2-1	TRBV29-1	TRBD2	TGCAGCGTTGAACTAGCGGGATCTCTAGCGTTCTTC	CSVELAGSLAFF
many	TRBJ1-4	TRBV12-3/TRBV12-4	-	TGTGCCAGCAGTTTCAAGGGGGGCGAAAAACTGTTTTTT	CASSFKGGEKLFF
-	TRBJ2-1	TRBV3-1	-	TGTGCCAGCAGCCAAGAGGCGGCCGCGGGATTTCGCAGTGAGCAGTTCTTC	CASSQEAAAGFRSEQFF
-	TRBJ2-7	TRBV5-4	-	TGTGCCAGCAGCTTGGGATCAGATAGCTCCTACGAGCAGTACTTC	CASSLGSDSSYEQYF
few	TRBJ2-2	TRBV20-1	TRBD2	TGCAGTGCTAGAGACCACGCCCGGGGGGAGACCGGGGAGCTGTTTTTT	CSARDHARGETGELFF
-	TRBJ2-3	TRBV7-9	-	TGTGCCACCTCGGGTAGTACCACAGATACGCAGTATTTT	CATSGSTTDTQYF
few	TRBJ1-2	TRBV4-3	TRBD1	TGCGCCAGCAGCCAAGATCCACGGTCGGGACAGATCTATGGCTACACCTTC	CASSQDPRSGQIYGYTF
-	TRBJ2-2	TRBV7-3	TRBD2	TGTGCCAGCAGCCCAGGCGGGAGATCCGCCGGGGGGCTGTTTTTT	CASSPGGRSAGGLFF
-	TRBJ2-1	TRBV24-1	-	TGTGCCACCAGTGGGGACTCGACCTACAATGAGCAGTTCTTC	CATSGDSTYNEQFF
-	TRBJ2-2	TRBV9	-	TGTGCCAGCAGCGTCCAACCGGGGACCGGGGAGCTGTTTTTT	CASSVQPGTGELFF
many	TRBJ1-5	TRBV28	-	TGTGCCAGCAGTCCCCCCAACAGGGTAAGGAGCAATCAGCCCCAGCATTTT	CASSPPNRVRSNQPQHF
few	TRBJ2-5	TRBV5-1	TRBD1	TGCGCCAGCAGCATTGGGACAGGAGGTCAAGAGACCCAGTACTTC	CASSIGTGGQETQYF
few	TRBJ1-3	TRBV29-1	-	TGCAGCGTCGCAAGCGCCAGAGGAAACACCATATATTTT	CSVASARGNTIYF
few	TRBJ1-1	TRBV20-1	-	TGCAGTGCGGACGGGACCCTGAACACTGAAGCTTTCTTT	CSADGTLNTEAFF
-	TRBJ2-5	TRBV9	-	TGTGCCAGCAGCGTATCAGGGGGGAGCCAAGAGACCCAGTACTTC	CASSVSGGSQETQYF
-	TRBJ1-4	TRBV7-2	TRBD1	TGTGCCAGCAGCTTGACAGGGTTTGGGGAAAAACTGTTTTTT	CASSLTGFGEKLFF